The 32 T cell receptor beta chains below come from one sample, sequenced in a study of identifying expanded T cells in peripheral blood. Data came from immunoSEQ multiplex PCR; TCRdb stores just in-frame clones and leaves some out. The table has some 120,000 clones, approximately 88% seen once. The specimen was blood. These receptors all stem from a person between 18 and 75 years old in good health.

This chain uses TRBV18 with TRBJ2-5; D perhaps matches TRBD1 (6 bases). In germline, CDR1 is KGHSH, CDR2 LQKENI. This CDR3 is 17 amino acids long. V was pared by 3 bases and J by 6 bases, with 23 bases between. The CDR3 sequence is CASSPRGEGERQKTQYF. The CDR3 DNA reads as TGTGCCAGCTCACCGAGGGGAGAGGGGGAGAGGCAGAAGACCCAGTACTTC.

In this sample, this clone turned up once. The chain uses TRBV5-8 and TRBJ2-7; the D gene is possibly TRBD2 (6 bases). With 1 base removed from V and 7 bases from J, the gap between germline ends came to 18 bases. There are 15 residues in the CDR3. The germline V gene encodes CDR1 SGHTS and CDR2 YDEGEE. CDR3 region: CASSLTAVEGREQYF. The CDR3 nucleotides are TGTGCCAGCAGCTTGACGGCGGTGGAGGGGAGGGAGCAGTACTTC.

The rearrangement uses TRBV7-9 and TRBJ1-2; TRBD1 might be the D (5 bases). The CDR3 contains 18 residues. Between the trimmed V and J ends, which lost 4 bases and 7 bases, there was a span of 28 bases. Per germline, CDR1 SEHNR and CDR2 FQNEAQ (reference sequence). DNA for the CDR3: TGTGCCAGCAGCTCCCTCTCAGGAAGCAGGGAGAATGGTCGTGGCTACACCTTC. Amino acids: CASSSLSGSRENGRGYTF.

This clone has more than one count but fewer than ten. The V gene is TRBV10-1, the J gene TRBJ1-1; possibly TRBD1 for D (5 bases). Trimming pared 2 bases from V and 7 bases from J, leaving 17 bases between. CDR3 size: 15 residues. Germline V CDR1 and CDR2: WNHNN, SYGVQD (reference sequence). The CDR3 DNA sequence: TGCGCCAGCAGTGAGGACCGACGGGAGAGGGGTGAAGCTTTCTTT. It specifies CASSEDRRERGEAFF.

This sequence joins TRBV19 and TRBJ2-1; 8 bases are a match to TRBD1. The trim removed 5 bases at V and 1 base at J, leaving 4 bases unmatched. CDR1 is LNHDA and CDR2 is SQIVND in the germline V gene (reference sequence). This CDR3 has 15 amino acids. The CDR3 sequence is CASSHRGDSYNEQFF. DNA for the CDR3: TGTGCCAGTAGTCACAGGGGGGATTCCTACAATGAGCAGTTCTTC.

This chain uses TRBV4-1 with TRBJ2-7, with 7 bases that match TRBD2. V lost 5 bases and J lost 1; bases outside the gene matches: 5. CDR1 is MGHRA and CDR2 is YSYEKL in the germline V gene. This CDR3 contains 14 residues. CDR3 sequence (DNA): TGCGCCAGCAGCTCCAGGGAGGGGTCCTACGAGCAGTACTTC. This codes for CASSSREGSYEQYF.

The chain is built from TRBV30 and TRBJ2-2; D not resolved. Germline loops: CDR1 GTSNPN, CDR2 SVGIG (reference sequence). The V end lost 0 bases, the J end lost 5 bases, and 7 bases lay between the germline ends. The CDR3 is 13 amino acids. CDR3 protein: CAWSVRGTGELFF. The CDR3 nucleotides read TGTGCCTGGAGTGTCCGTGGGACCGGGGAGCTGTTTTTT.

This chain uses TRBV18 with TRBJ2-4; perhaps TRBD1 as D (6 bases). The germline V gene has CDR1 KGHSH and CDR2 LQKENI. Trimming pared 6 bases from V and 4 bases from J, leaving 7 bases between. The CDR3 has 12 residues. The DNA of the CDR3 is TGTGCCAGCTCCGGACAGAAAAACATTCAGTACTTC. It yields the protein CASSGQKNIQYF.

This clone was detected only once. The rearrangement joins TRBV18 to TRBJ1-3, with unresolved D. CDR1 and CDR2 (germline): KGHSH, LQKENI. Trimming removed 5 bases at V and 4 bases at J, with 9 bases between. The CDR3 runs to 13 residues. The CDR3 DNA is TGTGCCAGCTCAAACGATCGAGGAAACACCATATATTTT. Its translation is CASSNDRGNTIYF.

The chain uses TRBV11-3 and TRBJ2-1; maybe TRBD1 (5 bases). Germline loops: CDR1 SGHNT, CDR2 YENEEA. Trimming left V 7 bases short and J 9 bases short, with 10 bases between. The length of the CDR3 is 11 residues. The CDR3 DNA is TGTGCCAGCAACATTAGGGGTGAGCAGTTCTTC. This encodes CASNIRGEQFF. Complete variable domain (other parts from reference TRBV11-3 and TRBJ2-1): EAGVVQSPRYKIIEKKQPVAFWCNPISGHNTLYWYLQNLGQGPELLIRYENEEAVDDSQLPKDRFSAERLKGVDSTLKIQPAELGDSAVYLCASNIRGEQFFGPGTRLTVL.

The rearrangement uses TRBV2 and TRBJ1-2; D not resolved. Germline CDR1 SNHLY, CDR2 FYNNEI. This CDR3 has 14 residues. The germline V and J ends were trimmed by 6 bases and 4 bases, with 15 bases remaining between them. For the CDR3, the DNA is TGTGCCAGCAGCACCCCGGGAGATGGCTATGGCTACACCTTC. It is translated as CASSTPGDGYGYTF.

This clone appeared a few times. The CDR3 bases are TGTGCCAGCAGTTTCGGAGGGTTTTTCAATCAGCCCCAGCATTTT. This gives the protein CASSFGGFFNQPQHF. This chain joins TRBV6-1 and TRBJ1-5; no clear D. CDR3 length: 15 residues. Trimming cost V 5 bases and J 3 bases, with 14 bases left between them. Per germline, CDR1 MNHNS and CDR2 SASEGT.

The gene calls are TRBV2 and TRBJ2-7; 9 positions agree with TRBD1. The V gene's germline CDR1 is SNHLY and CDR2 FYNNEI. This CDR3 comprises 14 residues. V gave up 6 bases and J gave up 4 bases; unmatched junction bases: 7. CDR3: CASRVQGARYEQYF. As DNA, the CDR3 is TGTGCCAGCAGAGTACAGGGGGCGCGGTACGAGCAGTACTTC.

J is TRBJ1-4 and V is TRBV4-1; no firm D call. The germline V and J ends were trimmed by 1 base and 5 bases, with 14 bases remaining between them. Germline CDR1 is MGHRA and CDR2 is YSYEKL. This CDR3 spans 16 amino acids. CDR3 region: CASSQGVSRSNEKLFF. Here the CDR3 DNA reads TGCGCCAGCAGCCAAGGTGTGTCAAGATCCAATGAAAAACTGTTTTTT.

The rearrangement joins TRBV6-5 to TRBJ1-2; the D is unclear. Trimming removed 3 bases from V and 7 bases from J, with 12 bases in between. This CDR3 comprises 13 residues. Germline V gene lookup returns CDR1 MNHEY and CDR2 SVGAGI. The CDR3 reads CASSYSPGVGYTF. CDR3 DNA: TGTGCCAGCAGTTATAGTCCCGGGGTTGGCTACACCTTC.

This chain links TRBV11-3 with TRBJ1-2, with no clear D. Germline V CDR1 and CDR2: SGHNT, YENEEA. Trimming removed 4 bases at V and 3 bases at J, with 9 bases between. This CDR3 has 13 residues. CDR3 sequence (DNA): TGTGCCAGCAGCTCATTCGGGTACTATGGCTACACCTTC. Encoded protein: CASSSFGYYGYTF.

The chain recombines TRBV18 with TRBJ2-5; the match to TRBD2 covers 7 bases. CDR1 and CDR2 from the germline V gene are KGHSH and LQKENI. After removal of 2 bases from V and 3 bases from J, the junction contained 0 bases not matched to a gene. The length of the CDR3 is 13 residues. CDR3 in amino acids: CASSPGTKETQYF. CDR3 sequence (DNA): TGTGCCAGCTCACCAGGGACTAAAGAGACCCAGTACTTC.

V usage is TRBV6-6 and J usage is TRBJ1-5, with a tentative D call TRBD1 (5 bases). V was cut by 8 bases and J by 2 bases, with 10 bases left in between. Germline V gives CDR1 MNHNY, CDR2 SVGAGI (reference sequence). The CDR3 is made up of 13 amino acids. DNA for the CDR3: TGTGCCAGCGGGGGTGGGGGCAATCAGCCCCAGCATTTT. Its translation: CASGGGGNQPQHF.

V gene TRBV27 combines with J gene TRBJ2-2; 7 positions match TRBD2. CDR3 length: 14 residues. CDR1 and CDR2 (germline): MNHEY, SMNVEV (reference sequence). V was pared by 7 bases and J by 1 base, with 3 bases of the junction left unmatched. The CDR3 region has the DNA TGTGCCAGCAACGGACTAGGGAACACCGGGGAGCTGTTTTTT. Protein product: CASNGLGNTGELFF.

The chain is built from TRBV5-6 and TRBJ1-1; the D is unclear. V lost 0 bases to trimming and J lost 1 base, with 4 bases between them. The CDR3 has 13 residues. The germline CDR1 and CDR2 sequences are SGHDT and YYEEEE. The CDR3 region has the DNA TGTGCCAGCAGCTTGGGTAGGAACACTGAAGCTTTCTTT. This gives the protein CASSLGRNTEAFF.

The chain recombines TRBV4-1 with TRBJ2-3; a weak D match, TRBD2 (5 bases). Germline CDR1 reads MGHRA; CDR2 reads YSYEKL. CDR3 size: 13 residues. Trimming pared 4 bases from V and 4 bases from J, leaving 9 bases between. CDR3 protein: CASSPGRADTQYF. CDR3 in DNA: TGCGCCAGCAGCCCGGGGAGAGCAGATACGCAGTATTTT.

The chain carries TRBV6-6 and TRBJ2-7; possibly TRBD1 or TRBD2 for D (6 bases each). The germline gives CDR1 MNHNY, CDR2 SVGAGI (reference sequence). The CDR3 loop spans 14 amino acids. The germline V and J ends were trimmed by 2 bases and 3 bases, with 11 bases remaining between them. The CDR3 loop is CASSYPEGGYEQYF. The DNA for the CDR3 is TGTGCCAGCAGTTACCCGGAGGGGGGCTACGAGCAGTACTTC.

This clone showed up just once. This rearrangement joins TRBV27 to TRBJ2-2; D is uncertain. This CDR3 is 13 amino acids long. Germline-derived CDR1 and CDR2 are MNHEY and SMNVEV (reference sequence). V was trimmed by 4 bases and J by 5 bases, leaving 8 bases between them. The CDR3 nucleotides read TGTGCCAGCAGTTACGGTGAAACCGGGGAGCTGTTTTTT. This sequence encodes CASSYGETGELFF.

The rearrangement joins TRBV7-2 to TRBJ1-5; D call uncertain. The CDR3 is made up of 15 amino acids. The germline gives CDR1 SGHTA, CDR2 FQGNSA. V gave up 0 bases and J gave up 4 bases, with 10 bases separating them. The CDR3 is CASSLAVAGNQPQHF. CDR3 sequence (DNA): TGTGCCAGCAGCTTAGCAGTGGCGGGAAATCAGCCCCAGCATTTT.

The rearrangement links TRBV11-3 to TRBJ2-5; D is perhaps TRBD1 (5 bases). This CDR3 is built from 14 residues. Trimming cost V 3 bases and J 2 bases, with 10 bases left between them. The germline V gene has CDR1 SGHNT and CDR2 YENEEA. This CDR3 reads CASSFRDLQETQYF. CDR3 nucleotide sequence: TGTGCCAGCAGCTTCAGGGATCTACAAGAGACCCAGTACTTC.

The chain combines TRBV30 with TRBJ1-2; D possibly corresponds to TRBD1 (5 bases). V was shortened by 3 bases and J by 9 bases, with 14 bases between the two germline ends. This CDR3 spans 12 amino acids. Per germline, CDR1 GTSNPN and CDR2 SVGIG (reference sequence). The CDR3 sequence: CAWSRGARSYTF. The CDR3 nucleotides are TGTGCCTGGAGCCGCGGGGCCAGAAGCTACACCTTC.

The V gene is TRBV7-2, the J gene TRBJ1-2; 7 bases are shared with TRBD1. Germline assignment: CDR1 SGHTA and CDR2 FQGNSA. V was clipped by 5 bases and J by 5 bases; unmatched bases: 5. The CDR3 runs to 13 residues. CDR3 loop: CASSAGQRYGYTF. The CDR3 region has the DNA TGTGCCAGCAGCGCGGGACAGAGATATGGCTACACCTTC.

The chain employs TRBV30 and TRBJ1-5; tentatively, D is TRBD1 (5 bases). The CDR3 is 14 residues long. Germline assignment: CDR1 GTSNPN and CDR2 SVGIG (reference sequence). With 2 bases removed from V and 7 bases from J, the gap between germline ends came to 15 bases. The CDR3 DNA reads TGTGCCTGGAGTCCACGCGGGGGGAGACAGCCCCAGCATTTT. This sequence encodes CAWSPRGGRQPQHF.

The chain is built from TRBV19 and TRBJ1-6; D remains ambiguous. The V end lost 9 bases, the J end lost 6 bases, and 12 bases lay between the germline ends. The CDR3 contains 13 residues. The germline gives CDR1 LNHDA, CDR2 SQIVND (reference sequence). The CDR3 coding sequence is TGTGCCAGCGCAGAAGGAACTAATTCACCCCTCCACTTT. Translation gives CASAEGTNSPLHF.

This chain connects TRBV6-5 to TRBJ2-7; D is uncertain. CDR3 length equals 13 residues. Trimming took off 0 bases at V and 5 bases at J, with 8 bases between the two ends. Germline CDR1 MNHEY, CDR2 SVGAGI. The CDR3 region is CASSYSNQDEQYF. The DNA of the CDR3 is TGTGCCAGCAGTTACTCGAACCAGGACGAGCAGTACTTC.

The chain uses TRBV14 and TRBJ2-1; 9 nucleotides line up with TRBD2. The J segment lost 11 bases and the V segment lost 0 bases, leaving 8 bases of the junction unmatched. The CDR3 runs to 15 residues. CDR1 is SGHDN, CDR2 FVKESK, per germline. The chain's CDR3 is CASSQDLAGKNKQFF. CDR3 DNA sequence: TGTGCCAGCAGCCAAGATCTAGCGGGGAAGAATAAGCAGTTCTTC.

V and J are TRBV6-5 and TRBJ2-7; D call uncertain. The V end lost 3 bases, the J end lost 6 bases, and 9 bases lay between the germline ends. Per germline, CDR1 MNHEY and CDR2 SVGAGI. The CDR3 consists of 12 residues. CDR3 in amino acids: CASSYRAGEQYF. The CDR3 bases are TGTGCCAGCAGTTATAGAGCAGGCGAGCAGTACTTC.